This is a list of T cell receptor beta chains from one sample in a study of immune evolution from preneoplasia to lung adenocarcinoma. The assay was immunoSEQ multiplex PCR, and TCRdb's table has in-frame clones only and misses some. Among fewer than 950 clones listed, 35% to 45% were seen once. The sample consisted of FFPE normal lung tissue adjacent to the tumor. These TCRs come from a person between 45 and 65 years old with lung adenocarcinoma. CDR3s leave out the opening cysteine and the closing phenylalanine or tryptophan. Fields, in order: V gene, J gene, CDR3 protein.

TRBV29-1,TRBJ2-6,SVDSGANVLT
TRBV4-2,TRBJ1-3,ASSQDADSSSGNTIY
TRBV19,TRBJ2-2,ATRDFPGELF
TRBV20-1,TRBJ1-4,SVMTAEKLF
TRBV5-4,TRBJ2-3,ASSLGTSGGTSTDTQY
TRBV27,TRBJ1-1,ASSLGGLSGGTEAF
TRBV7-9,TRBJ1-4,ASSFEATNEKLF
TRBV9,TRBJ2-7,ASSVEAFPYEQY
TRBV30,TRBJ1-4,AWSVHLEGLNEKLF
TRBV28,TRBJ2-3,ASSWGTAPDTQY
TRBV28,TRBJ1-5,ASSETGNQPQH
TRBV6-5,TRBJ1-4,ASSFKAGGELF
TRBV19,TRBJ1-1,ASSIGFANTEAF
TRBV4-3,TRBJ1-6,ASSQTGDRSPLH
TRBV7-8,TRBJ2-7,ASSSGTSGRRGQY
TRBV28,TRBJ2-1,ASSLRQLLNNEQF
TRBV29-1,TRBJ1-1,SVDVNTEAF
TRBV18,TRBJ1-4,ASSPQPGEKLF
TRBV29-1,TRBJ2-7,SALLASGGYEQY
TRBV27,TRBJ2-7,ASSPLLAGGPHEQY
TRBV21-1,TRBJ2-3,ASSKPGGVTDTQY
TRBV18,TRBJ2-7,ASSPVVQGVNEQY
TRBV5-6,TRBJ2-7,ASSRDRGDEQY
TRBV19,TRBJ2-1,ASSLGSTSYNEQF
TRBV30,TRBJ2-6,AWGTGGSGANVLT
TRBV5-1,TRBJ2-3,ASSRQSGTDTQY
TRBV4-3,TRBJ2-6,ASSQDRVGTGAPGANVLT
TRBV7-9,TRBJ2-7,ASSLVSDEQY
TRBV27,TRBJ1-1,ASSPTPDTSAPEAF
TRBV6-1,TRBJ2-7,ASSEGFRVPTYEQY
TRBV4-2,TRBJ1-5,ASSQAVGKGQPQH
TRBV9,TRBJ2-1,ASSVGGGRGNEQF
TRBV18,TRBJ2-7,ASSGGLAEVSLYEQY
TRBV9,TRBJ2-1,ASSVYDSGYGYNEQF
TRBV30,TRBJ1-1,AWTLGGTEAF
TRBV29-1,TRBJ2-3,SVEWGQTSGGSDTQY
TRBV5-1,TRBJ2-1,ASSSDPGTAGQF
TRBV11-2,TRBJ2-3,ASSLGQGSDTQY
TRBV7-8,TRBJ2-1,ASSLEGTSFGEQF
TRBV20-1,TRBJ1-2,SARVGNGYT
TRBV28,TRBJ1-6,ASSLPHSVSSPLH
TRBV5-1,TRBJ2-7,ASSRGTGISYEQY
TRBV7-6,TRBJ1-5,ASSPGTGGGQPQH
TRBV27,TRBJ2-1,ASSRGLAGGRGEQF
TRBV19,TRBJ2-2,ASRGGSGTGELF
TRBV2,TRBJ1-3,ASRGQGPGNTIY
TRBV5-4,TRBJ2-6,ASSRDLYDVLT
TRBV7-2,TRBJ2-1,ASSLLGPGHEQF
TRBV30,TRBJ2-5,ALEASSGETQY
TRBV2,TRBJ2-5,ASLGQGETQY
TRBV20-1,TRBJ2-5,SARTVGAQY